This T cell receptor (beta chain) was recovered during a study of blood T cell repertoires in COVID-19. Overall study context: Samples taken during acute and convalescent COVID-19 were collected in the United States, Italy and Spain. Nucleic acid was either cDNA or gDNA, and it came from T cells, B-cell-depleted T cells, or PBMCs.

Seattle researchers signed up patients amid active infection and tracked them longitudinally. V was shortened by 3 bases and J by 7 bases, with 19 bases between the two germline ends. This CDR3 is 16 amino acids long. Germline CDR1 and CDR2: MNHEY and SMNVEV (reference sequence). In the original workflow: Cell counts per sample came from amplifying reference gene primers. The table came from immunoSEQ multiplex PCR; TCRdb's copy has only in-frame clones and leaves some out. V and J calls and clone size follow that table, whereas D and trimming were derived from the DNA. The sample contains about 150,000 clones, roughly 80% of which appear only once.

The rearrangement joins TRBV27 to TRBJ2-1, with D possibly being TRBD1 (6 bases). The sample comprised peripheral blood. The TCR originated in an older woman with COVID-19, enrolled during active disease. The CDR3 DNA sequence: TGTGCCAGCAGTTTTTCGAGACGCCCGAGGGGGAATGAGCAGTTCTTC. Translating gives CASSFSRRPRGNEQFF.